This T cell receptor (beta chain) was obtained from a study of human T cells and chemical hapten exposure. Overall study context: Variation in per-sample TCR yields came mainly from small pooled library volume differences.

This CDR3 spans 17 amino acids. Per the germline V gene, CDR1 is MGHRA and CDR2 is YSYEKL. The germline V and J ends were trimmed by 0 bases and 5 bases, with 18 bases remaining between them. Described time point: patch test 3, about 24 weeks after DPC sensitization. Treatment denoted: therapeutic diphenylcyclopropenone sensitization with weekly scalp DPC. TCRdb called the RACE reads again in MiXCR, with one record for every CDR3 protein. The table shows roughly 130,000 distinct CDR3 sequences, with around 11% occurring only once. This clonotype was detected a few times. This material consisted of whole blood, taken in connection with sensitization to the hapten diphenylcyclopropenone (DPC). The V gene is TRBV4-1, the J gene TRBJ2-3; D might be TRBD1 (5 bases). This clonotype originated in a woman aged 45-65 years with alopecia areata. Some clones in this sample may be carry-over from other donors' samples. The CDR3 loop is CASSQDGQGTRRDTQYF. Here the CDR3 DNA reads TGCGCCAGCAGCCAAGATGGGCAGGGAACACGGCGAGATACGCAGTATTTT.